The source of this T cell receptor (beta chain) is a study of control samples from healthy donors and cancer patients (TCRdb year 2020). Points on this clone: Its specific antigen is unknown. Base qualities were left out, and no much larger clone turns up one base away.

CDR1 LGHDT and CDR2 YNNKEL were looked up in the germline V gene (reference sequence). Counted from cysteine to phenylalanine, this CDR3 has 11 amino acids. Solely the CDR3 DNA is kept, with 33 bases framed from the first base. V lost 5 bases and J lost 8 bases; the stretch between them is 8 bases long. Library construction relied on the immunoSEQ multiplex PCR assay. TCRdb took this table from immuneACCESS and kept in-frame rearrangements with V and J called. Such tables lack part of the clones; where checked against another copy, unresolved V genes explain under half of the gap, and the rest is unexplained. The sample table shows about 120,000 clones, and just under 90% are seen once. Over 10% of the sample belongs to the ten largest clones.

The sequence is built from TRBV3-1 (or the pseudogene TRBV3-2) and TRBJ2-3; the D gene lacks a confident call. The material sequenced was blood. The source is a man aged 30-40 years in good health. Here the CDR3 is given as CASSASGTQYF. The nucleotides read TGTGCCAGCAGCGCGTCTGGTACGCAGTATTTT.